These T cell receptor beta chains were read from a single sample in a study of blood T cell repertoires in COVID-19. Using immunoSEQ multiplex PCR, the repertoire was profiled, and TCRdb retains in-frame clones only, with some absent. Here the sample spans under 150,000 clones, almost 90% being singletons. The source material was peripheral blood. These TCRs come from a human donor in a cohort sampled during active COVID-19. Both conserved end residues are part of each CDR3. The order of the fields is D gene, V gene, clone size, J gene, CDR3 DNA, CDR3 protein. D genes are given only for firm matches. Where a row states a size, it is once, few, many or the class of an expanded clone; other rows omit it.

TRBD2	TRBV19	-	TRBJ2-5	TGTGCCAGTGCCGTCCGCGGGAGTCGCCAAGAGACCCAGTACTTC	CASAVRGSRQETQYF
-	TRBV7-2	-	TRBJ1-5	TGTGCCAGCAGCTTAGTCTTACAAATTAATCAGCCCCAGCATTTT	CASSLVLQINQPQHF
-	TRBV5-1	-	TRBJ1-4	TGCGCCAGCAGCTTGGTTCCCAGGGTGGAGAATGAAAAACTGTTTTTT	CASSLVPRVENEKLFF
-	TRBV5-5	-	TRBJ1-5	TGTGCCAGCAGCTTGGCTAGTGATCAGCCCCAGCATTTT	CASSLASDQPQHF
-	TRBV7-9	-	TRBJ2-1	TGTGCCAGCAGCTCGCCCCGTGGTGGACTAAATGAGCAGTTCTTC	CASSSPRGGLNEQFF
-	TRBV28	once	TRBJ1-6	TGTGCCAGCAGTCCCCTGGACAACTCCTATAATTCACCCCTCCACTTT	CASSPLDNSYNSPLHF
-	TRBV6-5	-	TRBJ2-5	TGTGCCAGCAGTTACTCCTTTGGCAGGGCAAAAGAGACCCAGTACTTC	CASSYSFGRAKETQYF
TRBD1	TRBV28	-	TRBJ1-1	TGTGCCAGCAACCAGGGGGGCCCCTACACTGAAGCTTTCTTT	CASNQGGPYTEAFF
-	TRBV19	-	TRBJ1-5	TGTGCCAGTAGTATAGACCTTTTACAGCCCCAGCATTTT	CASSIDLLQPQHF
-	TRBV11-1	-	TRBJ1-4	TGTGCCAGCAGCCCCGACAGAAGGGGAAAACTGTTTTTT	CASSPDRRGKLFF
-	TRBV7-9	-	TRBJ2-6	TGTGCCAGCAGCTTATTAGGACAAATTGGTCCTGGGGCCAACGTCCTGACTTTC	CASSLLGQIGPGANVLTF
-	TRBV2	-	TRBJ1-3	TGTGCCAGCCGGAGACAGGACTCTGGAAACACCATATATTTT	CASRRQDSGNTIYF
-	TRBV7-9	-	TRBJ1-1	TGTGCCAGCACCAATAGACCGAGGCAAGTAAACACTGAAGCTTTCTTT	CASTNRPRQVNTEAFF
-	TRBV9	-	TRBJ2-3	TGTGCCAGCAGAAAAAGCGGGCTAAGCACAGATACGCAGTATTTT	CASRKSGLSTDTQYF
-	TRBV6-5	-	TRBJ1-3	TGTGCCAGCAGTTACTCGACAGACTCTGGAAACACCATATATTTT	CASSYSTDSGNTIYF
TRBD2	TRBV6-4	-	TRBJ2-1	TGTGCCAGCAGTGTGGACGGGAGGGAGAATGAGCAGTTCTTC	CASSVDGRENEQFF
-	TRBV7-9	-	TRBJ2-1	TGTGCCAGCACTTCCCTAGAGATGTACAATGAGCAGTTCTTC	CASTSLEMYNEQFF
TRBD1	TRBV5-4	-	TRBJ1-6	TGTGCCAGCAGCTATGGACAGGGGGTTAATTCACCCCTCCACTTT	CASSYGQGVNSPLHF
-	TRBV30	-	TRBJ1-2	TGTGCCTGGACCCGGGACACGAACTATGGCTACACCTTC	CAWTRDTNYGYTF
TRBD1	TRBV4-1	-	TRBJ2-2	TGCGCCAGCAGCCAAGATAGAGTCCCAGGGGGCGCGGGCACCGGGGAGCTGTTTTTT	CASSQDRVPGGAGTGELFF
-	TRBV5-4	few	TRBJ2-1	TGTGCCAGCAGTTCTTTCATTAGTAGCTCCTACAATGAGCAGTTCTTC	CASSSFISSSYNEQFF
TRBD2	TRBV24-1	once	TRBJ2-1	TGTGCCACCAGTGATTTGGCTAGCGGGCGCAGAAATGAGCAGTTCTTC	CATSDLASGRRNEQFF
TRBD2	TRBV24-1	-	TRBJ2-3	TGTGCCACCAGTGACCCGCCGGGAGGAGGAGCGACAGATACGCAGTATTTT	CATSDPPGGGATDTQYF
-	TRBV16	-	TRBJ1-4	TGTGCCAGCAGCCAAATAGGGAACCGAGCGACTAGTAGATTGGTTTTT	CASSQIGNRATSRLVF